This T cell receptor (beta chain) was identified during a study of PD-L1 blockade in urothelial cancer. Study background: Of 28 to 35 patients, twenty-five were males with bladder-origin urothelial cancer. Typically, measured as a median, blood samples had about 140,000 T cells. Patients previously received 0 to 3 chemotherapy regimens. Blood analyses occurred 3 weeks (second dose) and 6 weeks post treatment start.

Profiled with immunoSEQ multiplex PCR; TCRdb holds only in-frame clones, not every one. The sample carries 25,000 to 35,000 clones, about 79% recorded once. Time point reported: peripheral blood 6 weeks after treatment start. Germline loops: CDR1 SGHNT, CDR2 YENEEA. This CDR3 spans 19 amino acids. Germline trimming cut 2 bases from V and 3 bases from J; bases unmatched to any gene: 8. The sequences come from PBMCs, collected around atezolizumab (anti-PD-L1) treatment. This clonotype was obtained from a man between 70 and 80 years old with urothelial cancer. The chain recombines TRBV11-3 with TRBJ2-1, with 15 bases identical to TRBD2. This chain's CDR3 is CASSLKGTSGRPSYNEQFF. The CDR3 DNA is TGTGCCAGCAGCTTAAAGGGGACTAGCGGGAGGCCCAGCTACAATGAGCAGTTCTTC.